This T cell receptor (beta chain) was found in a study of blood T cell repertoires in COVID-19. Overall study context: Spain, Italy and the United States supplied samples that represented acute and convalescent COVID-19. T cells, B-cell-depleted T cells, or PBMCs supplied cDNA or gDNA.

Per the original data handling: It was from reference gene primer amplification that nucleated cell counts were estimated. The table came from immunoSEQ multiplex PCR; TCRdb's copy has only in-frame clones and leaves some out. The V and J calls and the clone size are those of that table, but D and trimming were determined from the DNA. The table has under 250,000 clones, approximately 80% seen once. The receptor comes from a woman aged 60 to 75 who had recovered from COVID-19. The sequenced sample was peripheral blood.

The CDR3 region has the DNA TGCGCCAGCAGCAATTCAGGGGGAAACTCTGGAAACACCATATATTTT. This sequence encodes CASSNSGGNSGNTIYF. The V gene is TRBV5-1, the J gene TRBJ1-3, with 7 bases that match TRBD1. The CDR3 is 16 amino acids. J lost 0 bases, V lost 4 bases, and 7 bases had no gene match. From germline, CDR1 is SGHRS and CDR2 YFSETQ.